The present entry profiles one T cell receptor (beta chain) with its context. The clone's antigen remains unknown. One base away there is no much larger clone; base qualities are not given. Peripheral blood CD8+ and CD4+ T cells from healthy donors, Susac syndrome patients and multiple sclerosis patients were profiled using high-throughput TCR beta sequencing. Susac syndrome patients met recently defined diagnostic criteria for definite or probable disease. CD8+ TEMRA cells were enriched by FACS, while bulk CD8+ and CD4+ T cells were purified by magnetic negative isolation. Blood was collected in EDTA tubes and processed within 24 hours, with PBMCs isolated through density gradient centrifugation. PBMCs intended for TCR sequencing were cryopreserved in liquid nitrogen and were subsequently thawed in a 37 degrees C water bath. A purity of at least 90% was achieved for sorted or isolated CD4+, CD8+ and CD8+ TEMRA cells.

This specimen belongs to a study of CD8 T cells in Susac syndrome (dated by TCRdb to 2018 to 2020). Looking at the study overall: Among the sequenced Susac syndrome patients, about six had clinically active disease and fewer than 10 were in clinical remission. CD8+ T cell repertoire clonality was compared between about a dozen healthy donors, approximately 14 Susac syndrome patients and around 16 multiple sclerosis patients. Susac syndrome patients were therapy-naive, on corticosteroids (some also receiving IVIg), or on IVIg alone at blood withdrawal. Whether CD8+ T cell activation and differentiation in Susac syndrome was antigen driven was tested using repertoire sequencing.

RNA was extracted using the RNeasy kit, and roughly 0.5 to 1 microgram was reverse transcribed with random hexamers. The immunoSEQ multiplex PCR assay, covering 54 Vbeta and 13 Jbeta segments, was used to amplify TCR beta CDR3 regions. Bias from PCR amplification was corrected by using a synthetic template baseline for primer optimization and for computational correction. The study's processing was this. Reads were annotated to V, D and J genes according to IMGT and were analyzed with immunoSEQ Analyzer, with only productive sequences retained. Clonality was calculated as one minus the Shannon entropy normalized by log2 of the number of productive unique sequences. For each patient and control, public and private clones were evaluated among the 100 most prevalent clones. A clone was defined as Susac-specific if it was absent from the healthy and MS cohorts, from about a thousand published viral clones and from other ImmuneACCESS disease sequences. TCRdb applied fastp at Q25 and MiXCR to the public reads, then kept only in-frame beta chains. When rows share a CDR3 protein, they turn into one entry using the most common DNA and genes. TCRdb assigned the V and J calls; the authors' analysis was not used. The table for this sample lists 95,000 to 150,000 distinct CDR3 sequences; around 94% of them were counted only once. The ten largest clones represent around 0.2% of the sample.

V is pruned by 2 bases and J by 4 bases, leaving 2 bases of the junction without a gene match. The CDR3 starts with the cysteine, ends with the phenylalanine, and has 13 residues. Kept here is only the CDR3 DNA, which spans 39 bases and is read in frame from base 1. Via the germline V gene (reference sequence), CDR1 is DFQATT and CDR2 SNEGSKA. Paper-wide results and their limitations: In the total CD8+ and CD8+ TEMRA repertoires, approximately 16 and five Susac-specific public clones, respectively, were identified. The number of individuals in the TCR sequencing and HLA analysis was acknowledged as relatively small. Clonal expansion was seen in Susac syndrome CD8+ repertoires, peaking in CD8+ TEMRA cells and being greater in clinically active patients than in remitting ones.

The chain joins TRBV20-1 to TRBJ1-5, with 7 bases in between that match TRBD1. The receptor was isolated from a human donor with Susac syndrome. The sequenced material came from CD8+ T cells from PBMCs. The DNA reads TGCAGTGCTAGACTCAGGGGGAATCAGCCCCAGCATTTT. It encodes CSARLRGNQPQHF.